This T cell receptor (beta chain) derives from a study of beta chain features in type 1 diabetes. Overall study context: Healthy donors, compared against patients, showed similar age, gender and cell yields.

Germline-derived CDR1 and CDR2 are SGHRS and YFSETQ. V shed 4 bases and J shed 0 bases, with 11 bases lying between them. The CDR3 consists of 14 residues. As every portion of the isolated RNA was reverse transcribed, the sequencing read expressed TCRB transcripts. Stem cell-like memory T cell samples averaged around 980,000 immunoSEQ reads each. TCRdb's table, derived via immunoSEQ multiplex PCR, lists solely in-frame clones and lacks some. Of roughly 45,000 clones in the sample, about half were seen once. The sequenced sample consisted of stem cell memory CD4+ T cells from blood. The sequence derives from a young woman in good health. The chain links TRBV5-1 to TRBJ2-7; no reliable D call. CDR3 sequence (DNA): TGCGCCAGCAGCAATTCAGTGTTCTCCTACGAGCAGTACTTC. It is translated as CASSNSVFSYEQYF.